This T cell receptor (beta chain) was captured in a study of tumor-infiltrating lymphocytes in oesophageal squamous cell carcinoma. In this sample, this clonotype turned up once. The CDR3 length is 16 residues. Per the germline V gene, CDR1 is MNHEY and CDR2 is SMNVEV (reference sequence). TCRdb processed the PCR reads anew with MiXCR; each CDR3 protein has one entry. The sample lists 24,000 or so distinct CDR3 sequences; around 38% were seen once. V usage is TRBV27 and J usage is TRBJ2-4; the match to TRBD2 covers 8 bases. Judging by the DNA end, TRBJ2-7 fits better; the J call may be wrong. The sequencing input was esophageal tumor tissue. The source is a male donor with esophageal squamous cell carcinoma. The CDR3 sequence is CASSPGGSGMNSEQYF. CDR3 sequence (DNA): TGTGCCAGCAGTCCCGGGGGTAGCGGGATGAACAGCGAGCAGTACTTC.